A selection of T cell receptor beta chains follows, all from one sample in a study of OX40 agonist ivuxolimab in advanced cancers. Generated by immunoSEQ multiplex PCR, the TCRdb table keeps only in-frame clones and is missing some. The sample yields tens of thousands of clones, 83% seen once. The sample here was CD4+ or CD8+ T cells sorted from blood, taken in a trial of the OX40 agonist ivuxolimab. All receptors derive from an adult with an advanced solid tumor such as melanoma, head and neck, liver or kidney cancer. CDR3s include the opening cysteine and the closing phenylalanine or tryptophan. A D gene is named only where the DNA matches it firmly. The size of a clone is reported for some rows only, either as once, few or many, or as a class for expanded clones.

CASRGGYTEAFF,TGTGCCAGCAGAGGGGGGTACACTGAAGCTTTCTTT,NA,TRBV28,TRBJ1-1,NA
CASSLSLNSPLHF,TGTGCCAGCAGCTTGAGTCTCAATTCACCCCTCCACTTT,NA,TRBV9,TRBJ1-6,few
CASSQDPGPNQPQHF,TGCGCCAGCAGCCAAGACCCGGGACCCAATCAGCCCCAGCATTTT,NA,TRBV4-1,TRBJ1-5,NA
CASSLRTGSSYEQYF,TGTGCCAGCAGTTTAAGGACGGGGAGCTCCTACGAGCAGTACTTC,NA,TRBV27,TRBJ2-7,NA
CASSLGQGANNEQFF,TGTGCCAGCAGCCTCGGACAGGGGGCTAACAATGAGCAGTTCTTC,TRBD1,TRBV7-6,TRBJ2-1,NA
CATSGTSGPYNEQFF,TGTGCCACCAGCGGGACTAGCGGACCCTACAATGAGCAGTTCTTC,TRBD2,TRBV15,TRBJ2-1,NA
CASSPAGGGMNTEAFF,TGCGCCAGCAGCCCGGCAGGGGGCGGAATGAACACTGAAGCTTTCTTT,TRBD1,TRBV5-1,TRBJ1-1,NA
CASSPSVKETQYF,TGTGCTAGCAGCCCTAGCGTGAAAGAGACCCAGTACTTC,NA,TRBV7-7,TRBJ2-5,NA
CASSQFAGTSGSGTDTQYF,TGCGCCAGCAGCCAATTCGCCGGGACTAGCGGGAGTGGAACAGATACGCAGTATTTT,TRBD2,TRBV4-1,TRBJ2-3,NA
CASSQANTDTQYF,TGCGCCAGCAGCCAAGCAAACACAGATACGCAGTATTTT,NA,TRBV4-3,TRBJ2-3,NA
CASSILTNGRDEQYF,TGTGCCAGCAGCATCCTTACTAACGGGCGGGACGAGCAGTACTTC,NA,TRBV7-2,TRBJ2-7,NA
CASSPGGGRENTGELFF,TGTGCCAGCAGCCCAGGAGGTGGGCGGGAAAACACCGGGGAGCTGTTTTTT,NA,TRBV7-2,TRBJ2-2,once
CASSPDTNTGELFF,TGTGCCAGCAGCCCGGACACCAACACCGGGGAGCTGTTTTTT,NA,TRBV6-5,TRBJ2-2,NA
CASRTRGNTEAFF,TGTGCCAGCAGAACTCGGGGTAACACTGAAGCTTTCTTT,NA,TRBV6-1,TRBJ1-1,NA
CASSTPSRGANQPQHF,TGTGCCAGTAGTACTCCCAGTCGGGGGGCGAATCAGCCCCAGCATTTT,NA,TRBV19,TRBJ1-5,NA
CASSFSGNNEQFF,TGTGCCAGCAGTTTTTCAGGGAACAATGAGCAGTTCTTC,NA,TRBV27,TRBJ2-1,once
CASIRPDSANTGELFF,TGTGCCAGCATCCGACCGGACAGCGCGAACACCGGGGAGCTGTTTTTT,NA,TRBV7-8,TRBJ2-2,NA
CASSGGPGTQYF,TGTGCCAGCAGTGGGGGCCCAGGTACGCAGTATTTT,NA,TRBV2,TRBJ2-3,many
CASSEIGPSYEQYF,TGTGCCAGCAGTGAAATCGGCCCCTCCTACGAGCAGTACTTC,NA,TRBV2,TRBJ2-7,once
CASSFGGGEGTEAFF,TGTGCCAGCAGCTTTGGCGGGGGAGAAGGCACTGAAGCTTTCTTT,NA,TRBV11-2,TRBJ1-1,NA
CASSPGLVSEQYF,TGCGCCAGCAGCCCGGGACTAGTTTCCGAGCAGTACTTC,TRBD2,TRBV5-1,TRBJ2-7,NA
CAWSLRDAAYEQYF,TGTGCCTGGTCACTCCGGGACGCCGCCTACGAGCAGTACTTC,NA,TRBV30,TRBJ2-7,NA
CASSFRSPTDYGYTF,TGTGCCAGCAGCTTTCGGTCACCGACCGACTATGGCTACACCTTC,NA,TRBV5-6,TRBJ1-2,NA
CASRLAGEETQYF,TGTGCCAGTAGACTAGCGGGGGAAGAGACCCAGTACTTC,TRBD2,TRBV28,TRBJ2-5,NA
CASSLGTSGGYEQYF,TGTGCCAGCAGCTTGGGAACTAGCGGGGGATACGAGCAGTACTTC,TRBD2,TRBV5-4,TRBJ2-7,NA
CASSGTDTEKLFF,TGTGCCAGCAGTGGGACAGACACTGAAAAACTGTTTTTT,TRBD1,TRBV6-6,TRBJ1-4,NA